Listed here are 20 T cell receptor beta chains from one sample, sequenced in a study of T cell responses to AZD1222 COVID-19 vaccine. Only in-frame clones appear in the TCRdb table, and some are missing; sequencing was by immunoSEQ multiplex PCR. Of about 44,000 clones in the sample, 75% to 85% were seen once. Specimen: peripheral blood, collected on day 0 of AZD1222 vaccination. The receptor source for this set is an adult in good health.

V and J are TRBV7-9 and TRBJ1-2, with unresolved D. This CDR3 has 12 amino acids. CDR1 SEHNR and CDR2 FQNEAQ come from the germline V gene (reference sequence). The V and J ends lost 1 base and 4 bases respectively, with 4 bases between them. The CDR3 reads CASSLDPYGYTF. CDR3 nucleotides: TGTGCCAGCAGCTTAGACCCCTATGGCTACACCTTC.

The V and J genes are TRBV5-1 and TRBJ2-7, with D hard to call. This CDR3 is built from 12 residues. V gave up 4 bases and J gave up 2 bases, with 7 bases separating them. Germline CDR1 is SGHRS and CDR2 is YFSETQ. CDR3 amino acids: CASSRTTYEQYF. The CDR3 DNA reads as TGCGCCAGCAGCCGGACGACCTACGAGCAGTACTTC.

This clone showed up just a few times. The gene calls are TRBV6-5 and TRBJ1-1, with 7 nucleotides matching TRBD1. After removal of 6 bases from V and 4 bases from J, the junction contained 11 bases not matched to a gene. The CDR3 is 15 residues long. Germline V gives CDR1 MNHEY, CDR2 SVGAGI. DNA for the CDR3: TGTGCCAGCAGCCGAAAACAGGGGAAAGGCACTGAAGCTTTCTTT. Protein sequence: CASSRKQGKGTEAFF.

DNA for the CDR3: TGTGCCAGCAGCTTAGCTGCTAGCGGGAGCTCCTACGAGCAGTACTTC. Residues: CASSLAASGSSYEQYF. The rearrangement uses TRBV7-9 and TRBJ2-7; 10 bases match TRBD2. There are 16 residues in the CDR3. Losses at the gene ends were 0 bases for V and 0 bases for J; bases not matched to a gene: 2. The V gene's germline CDR1 is SEHNR and CDR2 FQNEAQ (reference sequence).

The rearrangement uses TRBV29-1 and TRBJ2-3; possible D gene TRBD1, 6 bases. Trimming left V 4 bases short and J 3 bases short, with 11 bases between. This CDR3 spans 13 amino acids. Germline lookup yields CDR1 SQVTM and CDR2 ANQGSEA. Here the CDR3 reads CSVVVQGTDTQYF. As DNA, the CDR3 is TGCAGCGTTGTGGTCCAGGGGACAGATACGCAGTATTTT.

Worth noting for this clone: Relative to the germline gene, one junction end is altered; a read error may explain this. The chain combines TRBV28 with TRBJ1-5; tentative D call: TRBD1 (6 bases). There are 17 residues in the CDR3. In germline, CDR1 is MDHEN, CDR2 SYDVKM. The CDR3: CASTTSGAGTPNRPQHF. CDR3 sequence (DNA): TGTGCCAGCACTACTTCGGGGGCCGGGACCCCGAATCGGCCCCAGCATTTT. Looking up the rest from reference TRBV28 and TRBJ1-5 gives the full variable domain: DVKVTQSSRYLVKRTGEKVFLECVQDMDHENMFWYRQDPGLGLRLIYFSYDVKMKEKGDIPEGYSVSREKKERFSLILESASTNQTSMYLCASTTSGAGTPNRPQHFGDGTRLSIL.

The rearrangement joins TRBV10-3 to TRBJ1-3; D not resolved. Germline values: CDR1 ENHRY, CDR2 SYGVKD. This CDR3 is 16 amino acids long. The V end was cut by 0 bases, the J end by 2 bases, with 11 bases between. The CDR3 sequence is CAISESPAGTGNTIYF. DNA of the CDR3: TGTGCCATCAGTGAGTCCCCCGCGGGTACTGGAAACACCATATATTTT.

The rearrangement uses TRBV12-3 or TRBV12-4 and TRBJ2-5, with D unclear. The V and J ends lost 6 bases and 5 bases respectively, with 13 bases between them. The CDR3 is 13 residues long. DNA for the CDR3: TGTGCCAGCAGCCCATCTCTGGTGGAGACCCAGTACTTC. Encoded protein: CASSPSLVETQYF.

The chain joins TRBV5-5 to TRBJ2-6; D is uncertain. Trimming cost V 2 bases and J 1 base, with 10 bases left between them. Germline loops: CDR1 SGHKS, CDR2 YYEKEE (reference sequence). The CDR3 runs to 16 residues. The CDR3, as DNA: TGTGCCAGCAGCTTCCTAATGAGTTCTGGGGCCAACGTCCTGACTTTC. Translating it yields CASSFLMSSGANVLTF.

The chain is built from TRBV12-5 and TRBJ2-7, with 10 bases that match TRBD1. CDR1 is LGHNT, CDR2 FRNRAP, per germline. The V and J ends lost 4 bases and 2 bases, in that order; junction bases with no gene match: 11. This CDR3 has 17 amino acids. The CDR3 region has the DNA TGTGCTAGTGGTTCAAGGCACAAGACAGGGGGCGCCTACGAGCAGTACTTC. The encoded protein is CASGSRHKTGGAYEQYF.

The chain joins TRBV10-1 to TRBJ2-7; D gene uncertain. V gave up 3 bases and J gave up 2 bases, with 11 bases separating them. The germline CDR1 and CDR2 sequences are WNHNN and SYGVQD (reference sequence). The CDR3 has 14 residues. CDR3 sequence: CASSDNQPPYEQYF. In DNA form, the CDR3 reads TGCGCCAGCAGTGATAACCAGCCTCCCTACGAGCAGTACTTC.

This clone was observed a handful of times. CDR3 loop: CASTPRDSTINTEAFF. The CDR3 DNA follows: TGCGCCAGCACCCCCCGGGACAGCACAATAAACACTGAAGCTTTCTTT. The rearrangement joins TRBV4-1 to TRBJ1-1; 7 bases fit TRBD1. The CDR3 loop spans 16 amino acids. V gave up 7 bases and J gave up 2 bases; unmatched junction bases: 13. Germline V gene lookup returns CDR1 MGHRA and CDR2 YSYEKL.

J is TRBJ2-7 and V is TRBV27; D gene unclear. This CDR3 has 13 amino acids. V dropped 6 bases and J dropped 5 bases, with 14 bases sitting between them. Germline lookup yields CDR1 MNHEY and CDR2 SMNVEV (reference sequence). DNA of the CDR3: TGTGCCAGCAGACAGACTGGCCTTGACGAGCAGTACTTC. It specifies CASRQTGLDEQYF.

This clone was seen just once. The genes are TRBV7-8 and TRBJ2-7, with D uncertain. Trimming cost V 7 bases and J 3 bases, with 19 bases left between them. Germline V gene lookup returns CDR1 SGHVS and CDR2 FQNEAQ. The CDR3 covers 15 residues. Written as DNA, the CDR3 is TGTGCCAGCACCCAAGGGCCCCTACCAAGCTACGAGCAGTACTTC. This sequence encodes CASTQGPLPSYEQYF.

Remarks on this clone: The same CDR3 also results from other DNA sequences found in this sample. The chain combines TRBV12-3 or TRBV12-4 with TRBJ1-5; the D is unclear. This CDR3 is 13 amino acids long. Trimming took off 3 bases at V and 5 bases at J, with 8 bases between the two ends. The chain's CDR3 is CASSLTGDQPQHF. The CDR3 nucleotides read TGTGCCAGCAGTTTGACGGGTGATCAGCCCCAGCATTTT.

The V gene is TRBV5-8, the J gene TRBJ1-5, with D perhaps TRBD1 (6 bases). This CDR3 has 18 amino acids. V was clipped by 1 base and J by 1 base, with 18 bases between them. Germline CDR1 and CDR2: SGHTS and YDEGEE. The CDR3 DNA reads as TGTGCCAGCAGCTTGCCGCCCCTGGGGGCCCCGAGCAATCAGCCCCAGCATTTT. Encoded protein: CASSLPPLGAPSNQPQHF.

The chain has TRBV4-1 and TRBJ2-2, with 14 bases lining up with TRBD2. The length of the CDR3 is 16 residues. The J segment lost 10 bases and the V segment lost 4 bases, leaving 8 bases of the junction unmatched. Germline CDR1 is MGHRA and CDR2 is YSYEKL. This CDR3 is CASSLGLAGGPVELFF. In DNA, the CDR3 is TGCGCCAGCAGCCTTGGACTAGCGGGGGGACCGGTGGAGCTGTTTTTT.

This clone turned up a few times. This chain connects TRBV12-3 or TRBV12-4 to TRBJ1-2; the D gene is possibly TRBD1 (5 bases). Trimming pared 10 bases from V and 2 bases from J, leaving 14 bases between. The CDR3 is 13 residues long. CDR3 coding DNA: TGTGCCACCGCCCCAGGGTACAACTATGGCTACACCTTC. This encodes CATAPGYNYGYTF.

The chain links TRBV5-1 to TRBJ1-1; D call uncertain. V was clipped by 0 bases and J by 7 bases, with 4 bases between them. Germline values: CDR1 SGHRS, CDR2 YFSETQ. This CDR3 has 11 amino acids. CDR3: CASSLANEAFF. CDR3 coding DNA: TGCGCCAGCAGCTTGGCCAATGAAGCTTTCTTT.

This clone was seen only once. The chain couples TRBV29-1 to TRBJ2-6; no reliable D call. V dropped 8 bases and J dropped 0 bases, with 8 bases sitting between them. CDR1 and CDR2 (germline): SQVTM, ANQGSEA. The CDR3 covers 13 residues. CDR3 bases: TGCAGCACCCGAGTCTCTGGGGCCAACGTCCTGACTTTC. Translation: CSTRVSGANVLTF.